Listed here are 22 T cell receptor beta chains from one sample, sequenced in a study of response to subunit inactivated influenza vaccine. TCRdb independently ran MiXCR on the RT-PCR reads; one entry per CDR3 protein. The profile shows about half a million distinct CDR3 sequences, 10% to 11% of them singletons. Sequenced material: PBMCs from blood, taken roughly 45 days after vaccination. These receptors came from a man over 45 who received an inactivated influenza vaccine.

Ten or more counts support this clonotype. The chain combines TRBV12-3 or TRBV12-4 with TRBJ2-4; D is uncertain. The germline V and J ends were trimmed by 0 bases and 0 bases, with 9 bases remaining between them. The CDR3 contains 16 residues. The CDR3 DNA follows: TGTGCCAGCAGTTTAGCAGCAGTACTAGCCAAAAACATTCAGTACTTC. It specifies CASSLAAVLAKNIQYF.

This clonotype was seen only a few times. V gene TRBV7-8 combines with J gene TRBJ1-3, with D possibly TRBD1 on 5 matching bases. The germline V gene has CDR1 SGHVS and CDR2 FQNEAQ. V gave up 2 bases and J gave up 4 bases, with 12 bases separating them. This CDR3 is 15 amino acids long. DNA for the CDR3: TGTGCCAGCAGCTTAAGGGGCCCCTCGGGAAACACCATATATTTT. This sequence encodes CASSLRGPSGNTIYF.

In its sample, this clonotype was seen many times. V usage is TRBV29-1 and J usage is TRBJ2-7; TRBD2 matches at 14 bases. The CDR3 covers 13 residues. Trimming cost V 6 bases and J 5 bases; bases outside gene matches: 3. Germline loops: CDR1 SQVTM, CDR2 ANQGSEA. CDR3 nucleotides: TGCAGCGTGGCGGGACTAGCGGGAGACGAGCAGTACTTC. Translation: CSVAGLAGDEQYF.

A few counts support this clonotype. The rearrangement links TRBV29-1 to TRBJ2-5, with D possibly being TRBD1 or TRBD2 (7 bases each). This CDR3 spans 13 amino acids. Trimming cost V 3 bases and J 3 bases, with 11 bases left between them. The germline CDR1 and CDR2 sequences are SQVTM and ANQGSEA. DNA of the CDR3: TGCAGCGTTGACCCAGGGGGGGAAGAGACCCAGTACTTC. It specifies CSVDPGGEETQYF.

This clonotype has a handful of counts. The V gene is TRBV5-1, the J gene TRBJ1-5, with 8 bases identical to TRBD1. Trimming at V came to 4 bases and at J to 4 bases, leaving 7 bases not matched to a gene. Per the germline V gene, CDR1 is SGHRS and CDR2 is YFSETQ. This CDR3 has 15 residues. CDR3 amino acids: CASSAGGSQNQPQHF. CDR3 coding DNA: TGCGCCAGCAGCGCAGGGGGCAGTCAAAATCAGCCCCAGCATTTT.

This chain connects TRBV6-5 to TRBJ2-5, with D tentatively TRBD1 (5 bases). This CDR3 comprises 14 residues. Trimming stripped 1 base from V and 3 bases from J, with 9 bases between. Germline CDR1 and CDR2: MNHEY and SVGAGI. CDR3 in DNA: TGTGCCAGCAGTTACTTTGCAGGGAAAGAGACCCAGTACTTC. It translates to CASSYFAGKETQYF.

This clonotype was seen at least ten times. The rearrangement links TRBV6-1 to TRBJ2-7; D is uncertain. CDR1 is MNHNS and CDR2 is SASEGT in the germline V gene. Trimming took 1 base from V and 3 from J, leaving 13 bases between them. The CDR3 is made up of 15 amino acids. CDR3 bases: TGTGCCAGCAGTGAAGAATTTTCATTTCGCTACGAGCAGTACTTC. Translated, it gives CASSEEFSFRYEQYF.

The chain couples TRBV12-3 or TRBV12-4 to TRBJ1-1, with D uncertain. This CDR3 has 14 amino acids. Trimming pared 0 bases from V and 1 base from J, leaving 6 bases between. CDR3 in amino acids: CASSLAVRNTEAFF. DNA of the CDR3: TGTGCCAGCAGTTTAGCGGTCCGGAACACTGAAGCTTTCTTT.

The chain carries TRBV3-1 and TRBJ1-3; no reliable D call. The CDR3 covers 13 residues. In germline, CDR1 is LGHDT, CDR2 YNNKEL (reference sequence). Trimming removed 1 base from V and 7 bases from J, with 8 bases in between. The CDR3 DNA sequence: TGTGCCAGCAGCCAAGGCCGGGAGAACACCATATATTTT. Protein sequence: CASSQGRENTIYF.

The gene calls are TRBV5-1 and TRBJ2-5, with D possibly TRBD2 on 5 matching bases. V was cut by 1 base and J by 5 bases, with 12 bases left in between. CDR1 is SGHRS, CDR2 YFSETQ, per germline. The CDR3 loop spans 14 amino acids. CDR3: CASSLSPSGETQYF. Written as DNA, the CDR3 is TGCGCCAGCAGCTTGTCCCCCAGCGGCGAGACCCAGTACTTC.

This clonotype was counted only a few times. The V call is TRBV2, the J call TRBJ2-7; D possibly corresponds to TRBD2 (5 bases). Looked up from germline, CDR1 is SNHLY and CDR2 is FYNNEI. V was clipped by 5 bases and J by 6 bases, with 20 bases between them. The CDR3 has 15 residues. The CDR3 reads CASSTSGIRAAEQYF. Here the CDR3 DNA reads TGTGCCAGCAGTACCTCCGGGATTCGGGCCGCCGAGCAGTACTTC.

The chain recombines TRBV7-8 with TRBJ1-1, with TRBD1 identical over 7 bases. This CDR3 is built from 15 residues. Germline V gene data show CDR1 as SGHVS and CDR2 as FQNEAQ. V was clipped by 2 bases and J by 3 bases; unmatched bases: 6. CDR3 DNA: TGTGCCAGCAGCTTATATCCCAGGGGGGACACTGAAGCTTTCTTT. Its protein is CASSLYPRGDTEAFF. Full variable domain (outside the CDR3, taken from reference TRBV7-8 and TRBJ1-1): GAGVSQSPRYKVAKRGQDVALRCDPISGHVSLFWYQQALGQGPEFLTYFQNEAQLDKSGLPSDRFFAERPEGSVSTLKIQRTQQEDSAVYLCASSLYPRGDTEAFFGQGTRLTVV.

V gene TRBV7-9 combines with J gene TRBJ2-7; tentatively, D is TRBD1 (6 bases). Germline V gene lookup returns CDR1 SEHNR and CDR2 FQNEAQ (reference sequence). V lost 6 bases, J lost 3 bases, and 15 bases lay in between. The CDR3 has 14 residues. The CDR3 DNA reads TGTGCCAGCAGACCTTCCGGGACACTCTACGAGCAGTACTTC. Its translation is CASRPSGTLYEQYF.

This clonotype came up a few times. The chain uses TRBV3-1 and TRBJ1-3; no firm D call. This CDR3 region has 14 residues. CDR1 and CDR2 from the germline V gene are LGHDT and YNNKEL (reference sequence). Trimming pared 3 bases from V and 0 bases from J, leaving 6 bases between. DNA of the CDR3: TGTGCCAGCAGCCAGGTGCTCTCTGGAAACACCATATATTTT. This translates into CASSQVLSGNTIYF.

In its sample, this clonotype was seen many times. The V and J genes are TRBV7-6 and TRBJ2-7; no firm D call. The CDR3 has 14 residues. CDR1 and CDR2 (germline): SGHVS, FNYEAQ. Trimming shortened V by 1 base and J by 2 bases, and 9 bases separated the two germline ends. The CDR3 sequence: CASSLGSGPYEQYF. Here the CDR3 DNA reads TGTGCCAGCAGCTTAGGGTCTGGGCCCTACGAGCAGTACTTC.

This chain uses TRBV5-6 with TRBJ1-1, with D uncertain. This CDR3 spans 11 amino acids. V was trimmed by 0 bases and J by 11 bases, leaving 8 bases between them. Germline loops: CDR1 SGHDT, CDR2 YYEEEE. The CDR3 DNA reads as TGTGCCAGCAGCTTGGGGACTATTGCTTTCTTT. This codes for CASSLGTIAFF.

The chain links TRBV7-2 to TRBJ2-7; 8 bases map to TRBD1. The germline CDR1 and CDR2 sequences are SGHTA and FQGNSA. J gave up 3 bases and V 4 bases, and 14 bases lay outside the gene matches. The CDR3 has 17 residues. CDR3 in amino acids: CASSSRSSQGALYEQYF. The CDR3 nucleotides read TGTGCCAGCAGCTCCCGATCGTCGCAGGGGGCTCTCTACGAGCAGTACTTC.

This clonotype was recorded a few times. The CDR3 DNA reads as TGTGCCAGCAGCGAAGACCGGACTAATGAGCAGTTCTTC. Its translation: CASSEDRTNEQFF. The rearrangement joins TRBV7-8 to TRBJ2-1; weak D call: TRBD2 (5 bases). Germline CDR1 reads SGHVS; CDR2 reads FQNEAQ. The CDR3 length is 13 residues. Trimming shortened V by 5 bases and J by 7 bases, and 12 bases separated the two germline ends.

The V and J genes are TRBV9 and TRBJ1-1, with 9 nucleotides matching TRBD1. V dropped 4 bases and J dropped 5; count of bases not matched to a gene: 6. The CDR3 length is 14 residues. CDR1 SGDLS and CDR2 YYNGEE come from the germline V gene. The CDR3 nucleotides are TGTGCCAGCAGCCCCGACAGGGGGGCAACTGAAGCTTTCTTT. Protein sequence: CASSPDRGATEAFF.

This clonotype occurred a few times. The chain joins TRBV7-6 to TRBJ2-3; possible D gene TRBD2, 6 bases. Trimming removed 0 bases from V and 4 bases from J, with 11 bases in between. The CDR3 is made up of 15 amino acids. Germline loops: CDR1 SGHVS, CDR2 FNYEAQ. CDR3 sequence reads: CASSLASGISDTQYF. For the CDR3, the DNA is TGTGCCAGCAGCTTAGCTAGCGGAATATCAGATACGCAGTATTTT.

Only one count was recorded for this clonotype. A much larger clone differs by one base, so this may be a read error. The chain's CDR3 is CAGSFGQGVKTQYF. DNA of the CDR3: TGTGCCGGCAGCTTTGGACAGGGGGTTAAGACCCAGTACTTC. The rearrangement joins TRBV7-2 to TRBJ2-5; 10 bases are shared with TRBD1. CDR3 size: 14 residues. CDR1 is SGHTA and CDR2 is FQGNSA in the germline V gene.

The rearrangement uses TRBV5-1 and TRBJ2-2; D uncertain. Trimming removed 6 bases from V and 7 bases from J, with 22 bases in between. Germline CDR1 reads SGHRS; CDR2 reads YFSETQ. The CDR3 sequence is 16 residues long. The CDR3 protein is CASTGRYMNTGGELFF. DNA for the CDR3: TGCGCCAGCACCGGACGGTATATGAACACCGGCGGGGAGCTGTTTTTT. Supplemented by reference TRBV5-1 and TRBJ2-2, the full variable domain reads KAGVTQTPRYLIKTRGQQVTLSCSPISGHRSVSWYQQTPGQGLQFLFEYFSETQRNKGNFPGRFSGRQFSNSRSEMNVSTLELGDSALYLCASTGRYMNTGGELFFGEGSRLTVL.